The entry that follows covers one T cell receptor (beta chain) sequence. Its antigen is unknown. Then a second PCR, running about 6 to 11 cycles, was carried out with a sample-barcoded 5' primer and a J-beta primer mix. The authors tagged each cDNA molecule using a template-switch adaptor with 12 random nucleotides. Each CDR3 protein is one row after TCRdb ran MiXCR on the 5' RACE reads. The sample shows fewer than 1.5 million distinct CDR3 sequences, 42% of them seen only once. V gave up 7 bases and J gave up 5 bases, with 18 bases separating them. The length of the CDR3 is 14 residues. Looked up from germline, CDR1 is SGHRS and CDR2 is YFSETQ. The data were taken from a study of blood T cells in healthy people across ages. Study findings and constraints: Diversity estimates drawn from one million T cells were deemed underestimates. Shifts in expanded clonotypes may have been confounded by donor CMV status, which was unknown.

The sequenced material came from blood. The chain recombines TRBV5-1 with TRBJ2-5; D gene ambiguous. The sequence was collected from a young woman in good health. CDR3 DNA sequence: TGCGCCAGCGGGCCAGTTTCCCTCTATGAGACCCAGTACTTC. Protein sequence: CASGPVSLYETQYF.